The present T cell receptor beta chain was sequenced within a study of blood T cell repertoires in COVID-19. Study information: Some COVID-19 samples were acute and others convalescent; all came from the United States, Italy and Spain. T cells, B-cell-depleted T cells, or PBMCs provided the cDNA or gDNA that served as material.

Germline lookup yields CDR1 MGHRA and CDR2 YSYEKL. The CDR3 totals 16 residues. The trim removed 0 bases at V and 6 bases at J, leaving 11 bases unmatched. This clone was recorded once. Original handling: Quantification of nucleated cells was approximated via reference gene primer amplification. This table comes from immunoSEQ multiplex PCR, and its TCRdb copy is limited to in-frame clones, with some not included. V, J and clone size are those of that table, while D and trimming were read from the DNA. Of about 410,000 clones listed, 70% to 90% are singletons. This chain joins TRBV4-1 and TRBJ2-7, with 7 bases that match TRBD1. Sequenced input: peripheral blood. This receptor was obtained from a young woman with active or convalescent COVID-19. CDR3 DNA: TGCGCCAGCAGCCAAGAACCGACAGGGATAGGCGGCGAGCAGTACTTC. Translated: CASSQEPTGIGGEQYF.